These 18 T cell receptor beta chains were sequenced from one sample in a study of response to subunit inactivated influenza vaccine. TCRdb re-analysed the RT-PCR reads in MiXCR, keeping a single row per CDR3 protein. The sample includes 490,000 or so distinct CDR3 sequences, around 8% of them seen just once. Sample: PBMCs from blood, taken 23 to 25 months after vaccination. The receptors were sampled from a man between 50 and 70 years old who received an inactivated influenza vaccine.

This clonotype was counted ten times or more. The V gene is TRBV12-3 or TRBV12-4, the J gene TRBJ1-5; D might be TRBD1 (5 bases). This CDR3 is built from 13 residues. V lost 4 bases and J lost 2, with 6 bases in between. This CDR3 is CASSWTRNQPQHF. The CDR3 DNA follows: TGTGCCAGCAGTTGGACACGCAATCAGCCCCAGCATTTT.

In DNA form, the CDR3 reads TGCAGTGCTTCCCGGGACACCGACTACGAGCAGTACTTC. It yields the protein CSASRDTDYEQYF. The chain combines TRBV20-1 with TRBJ2-7; tentatively, D is TRBD1 (6 bases). V was clipped by 5 bases and J by 3 bases, with 14 bases between them. Germline V gene data show CDR1 as DFQATT and CDR2 as SNEGSKA (reference sequence). This CDR3 is built from 13 residues.

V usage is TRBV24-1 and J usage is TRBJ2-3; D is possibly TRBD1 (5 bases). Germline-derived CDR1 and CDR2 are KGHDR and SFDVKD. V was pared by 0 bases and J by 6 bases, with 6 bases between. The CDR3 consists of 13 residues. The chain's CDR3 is CATSDLDSDTQYF. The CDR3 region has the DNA TGTGCCACCAGTGATTTGGACAGTGATACGCAGTATTTT.

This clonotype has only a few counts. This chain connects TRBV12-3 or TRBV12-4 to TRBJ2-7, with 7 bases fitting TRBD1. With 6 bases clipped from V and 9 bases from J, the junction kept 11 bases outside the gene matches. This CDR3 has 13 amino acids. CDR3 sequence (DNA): TGTGCCAGCAGCCCCGGACAGGCTGGGGTGCAGTACTTC. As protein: CASSPGQAGVQYF.

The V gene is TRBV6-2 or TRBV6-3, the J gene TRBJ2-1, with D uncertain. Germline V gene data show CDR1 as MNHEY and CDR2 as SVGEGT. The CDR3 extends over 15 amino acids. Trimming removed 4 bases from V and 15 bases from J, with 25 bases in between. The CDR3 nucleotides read TGTGCCAGCAGTTTCGAACGACCCACACCCCTGAGTGGGTTCTTC. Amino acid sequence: CASSFERPTPLSGFF.

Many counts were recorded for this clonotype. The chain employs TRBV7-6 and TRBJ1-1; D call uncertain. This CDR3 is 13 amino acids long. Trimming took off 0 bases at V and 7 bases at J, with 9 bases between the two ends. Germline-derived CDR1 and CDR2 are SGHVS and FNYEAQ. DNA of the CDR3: TGTGCCAGCAGCTTAGCGGCGGGCAATGAAGCTTTCTTT. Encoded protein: CASSLAAGNEAFF.

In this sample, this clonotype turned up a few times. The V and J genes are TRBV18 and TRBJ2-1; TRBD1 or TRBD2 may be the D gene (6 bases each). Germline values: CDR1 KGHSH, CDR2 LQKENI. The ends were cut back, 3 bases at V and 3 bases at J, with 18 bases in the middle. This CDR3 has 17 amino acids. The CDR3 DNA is TGTGCCAGCTCACCTCCGAGGAGGGGACAAGACTACAATGAGCAGTTCTTC. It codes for CASSPPRRGQDYNEQFF.

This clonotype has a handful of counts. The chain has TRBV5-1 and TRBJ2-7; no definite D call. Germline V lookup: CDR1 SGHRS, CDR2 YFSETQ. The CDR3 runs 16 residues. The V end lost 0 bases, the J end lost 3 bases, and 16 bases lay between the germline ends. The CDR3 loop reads CASSLAGTDSLYEQYF. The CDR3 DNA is TGCGCCAGCAGCTTGGCCGGTACAGATTCACTCTACGAGCAGTACTTC.

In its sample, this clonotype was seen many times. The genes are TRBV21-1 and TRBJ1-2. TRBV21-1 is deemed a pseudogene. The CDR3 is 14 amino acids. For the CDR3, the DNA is TGTGCCAGCACCCGTTGGGAGGGAGGACATGGCTACACCTTC. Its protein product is CASTRWEGGHGYTF.

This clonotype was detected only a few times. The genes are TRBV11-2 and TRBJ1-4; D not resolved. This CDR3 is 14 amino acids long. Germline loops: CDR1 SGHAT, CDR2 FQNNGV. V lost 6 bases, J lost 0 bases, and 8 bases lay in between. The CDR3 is CASRGGSTNEKLFF. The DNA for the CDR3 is TGTGCCAGCAGGGGCGGGTCAACTAATGAAAAACTGTTTTTT.

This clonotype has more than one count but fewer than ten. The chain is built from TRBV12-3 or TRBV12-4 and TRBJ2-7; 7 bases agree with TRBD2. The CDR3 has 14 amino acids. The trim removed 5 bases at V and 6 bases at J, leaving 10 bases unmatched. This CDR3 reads CASSLGGFFGEQYF. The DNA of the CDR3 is TGTGCCAGCAGTCTCGGGGGGTTCTTCGGCGAGCAGTACTTC.

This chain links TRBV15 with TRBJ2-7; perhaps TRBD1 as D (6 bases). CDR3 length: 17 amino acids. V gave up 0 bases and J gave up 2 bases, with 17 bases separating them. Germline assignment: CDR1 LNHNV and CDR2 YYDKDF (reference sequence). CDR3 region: CATSRDGFHRVPYEQYF. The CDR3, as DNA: TGTGCCACCAGCAGAGATGGTTTTCACAGGGTCCCCTACGAGCAGTACTTC.

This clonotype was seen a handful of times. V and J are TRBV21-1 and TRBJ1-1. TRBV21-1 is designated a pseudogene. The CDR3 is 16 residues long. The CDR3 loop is CASSKSGRPMNTEAFF. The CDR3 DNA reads TGTGCCAGCAGCAAATCGGGCAGACCGATGAACACTGAAGCTTTCTTT.

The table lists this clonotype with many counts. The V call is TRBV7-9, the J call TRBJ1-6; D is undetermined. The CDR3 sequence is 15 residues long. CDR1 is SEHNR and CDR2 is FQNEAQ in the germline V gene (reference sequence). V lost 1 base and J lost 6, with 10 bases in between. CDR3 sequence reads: CASSLEGLPNSPLHF. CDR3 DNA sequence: TGTGCCAGCAGCTTAGAAGGTCTACCTAATTCACCCCTCCACTTT.

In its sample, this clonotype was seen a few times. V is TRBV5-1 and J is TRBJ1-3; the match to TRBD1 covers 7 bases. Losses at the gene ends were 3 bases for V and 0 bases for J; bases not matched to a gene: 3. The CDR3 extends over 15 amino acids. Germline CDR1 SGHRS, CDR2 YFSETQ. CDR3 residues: CASSWGQTSGNTIYF. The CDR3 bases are TGCGCCAGCAGCTGGGGACAGACCTCTGGAAACACCATATATTTT.

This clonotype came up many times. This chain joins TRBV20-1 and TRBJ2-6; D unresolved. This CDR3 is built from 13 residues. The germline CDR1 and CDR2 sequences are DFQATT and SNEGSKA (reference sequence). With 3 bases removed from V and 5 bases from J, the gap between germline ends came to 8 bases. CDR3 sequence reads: CSASRSWANVLTF. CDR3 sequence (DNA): TGCAGTGCTAGCCGGTCCTGGGCCAACGTCCTGACTTTC.

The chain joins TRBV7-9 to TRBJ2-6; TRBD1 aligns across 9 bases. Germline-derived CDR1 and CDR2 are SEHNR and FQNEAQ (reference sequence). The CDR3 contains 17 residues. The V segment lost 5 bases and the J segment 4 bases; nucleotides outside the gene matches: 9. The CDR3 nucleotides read TGTGCCAGCAGCCCCGGGACAGGGTTATTAGGGGCCAACGTCCTGACTTTC. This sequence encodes CASSPGTGLLGANVLTF. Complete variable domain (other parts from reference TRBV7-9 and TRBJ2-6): DTGVSQNPRHKITKRGQNVTFRCDPISEHNRLYWYRQTLGQGPEFLTYFQNEAQLEKSRLLSDRFSAERPKGSFSTLEIQRTEQGDSAMYLCASSPGTGLLGANVLTFGAGSRLTVL.

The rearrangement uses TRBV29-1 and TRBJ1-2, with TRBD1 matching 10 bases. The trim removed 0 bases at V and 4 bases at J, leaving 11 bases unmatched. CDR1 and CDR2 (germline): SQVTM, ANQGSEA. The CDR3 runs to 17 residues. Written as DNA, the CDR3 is TGCAGCGTTGAAGAGGTCCCCGGGACAGGGGCCTCCTATGGCTACACCTTC. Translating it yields CSVEEVPGTGASYGYTF.